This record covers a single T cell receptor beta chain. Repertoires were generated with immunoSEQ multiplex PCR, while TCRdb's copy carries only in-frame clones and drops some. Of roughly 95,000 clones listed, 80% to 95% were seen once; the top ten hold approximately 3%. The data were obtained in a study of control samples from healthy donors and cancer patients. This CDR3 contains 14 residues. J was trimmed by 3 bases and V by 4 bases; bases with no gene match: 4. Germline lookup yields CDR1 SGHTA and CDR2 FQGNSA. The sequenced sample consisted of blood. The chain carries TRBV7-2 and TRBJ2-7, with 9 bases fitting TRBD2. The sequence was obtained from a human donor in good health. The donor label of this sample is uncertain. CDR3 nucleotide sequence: TGTGCCAGCAGCTCCCAAGCGGGGGGCTACGAGCAGTACTTC. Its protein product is CASSSQAGGYEQYF.